The T cell receptor beta chain under discussion was sequenced for a study of T cells after yellow fever vaccination. Study background: It was SMART-Seq v4 Ultra Low Input that prepared the fractions with low cell numbers.

It was through 5'RACE template switching that TCR cDNA was made, with a universal primer site and UMIs added. TCRdb passed the 5' RACE reads through MiXCR, listing each CDR3 protein once. The sample contains under 200,000 distinct CDR3 sequences, 6% to 7.5% of which appear only once. This clonotype was counted many times. Its antigen is currently unknown. Trimming left V 1 base short and J 5 bases short, with 17 bases between. The germline V gene encodes CDR1 SGHTA and CDR2 FQGNSA. This CDR3 comprises 16 residues. Study-level findings and limits: Contaminants from the bulk population, in the form of abundant clonotypes, could be found in FACS-sorted repertoires. The secondary response peaked faster, at day 5 versus 15, but was weaker.

The chain recombines TRBV7-2 with TRBJ2-5; D may be TRBD1 (6 bases). This clonotype originated in a man between 18 and 35 years old who received the YFV17D yellow fever vaccine. Sequencing was performed on CD4+ T cells sorted from PBMCs, taken 4 to 5 days after the first yellow fever vaccination. The CDR3 spells CASSLGGTSRRETQYF. The CDR3, as DNA: TGTGCCAGCAGCTTAGGTGGGACATCGAGGAGGGAGACCCAGTACTTC. Full variable domain (rest looked up from reference TRBV7-2 and TRBJ2-5): GAGVSQSPSNKVTEKGKDVELRCDPISGHTALYWYRQSLGQGLEFLIYFQGNSAPDKSGLPSDRFSAERTGGSVSTLTIQRTQQEDSAVYLCASSLGGTSRRETQYFGPGTRLLVL.